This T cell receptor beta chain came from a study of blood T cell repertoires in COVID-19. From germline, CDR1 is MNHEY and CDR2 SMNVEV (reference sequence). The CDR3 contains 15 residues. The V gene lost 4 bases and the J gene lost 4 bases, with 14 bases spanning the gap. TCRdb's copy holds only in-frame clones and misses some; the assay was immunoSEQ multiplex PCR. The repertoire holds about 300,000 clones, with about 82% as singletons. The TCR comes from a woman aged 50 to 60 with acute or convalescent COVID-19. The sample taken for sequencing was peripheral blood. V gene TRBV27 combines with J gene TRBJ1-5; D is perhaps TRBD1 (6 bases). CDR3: CASSSPGRGNQPQHF. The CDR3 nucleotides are TGTGCCAGCAGTTCGCCGGGGAGGGGGAATCAGCCCCAGCATTTT.